These 19 T cell receptor beta chains were all obtained from the same sample, sequenced in a study of T cell clones after liver transplantation. The table came from immunoSEQ multiplex PCR; TCRdb's copy has only in-frame clones and leaves some out. The sample lists roughly 80,000 clones, roughly 85% seen once, with roughly 2.8% in the top ten. Source: CD4+ T cells from blood, taken at the 22-month timepoint. Every receptor here comes from a human patient who received a liver transplant. Some T cells may be provided by the graft donor.

The rearrangement uses TRBV5-1 and TRBJ2-2, with TRBD2 identical over 11 bases. The junction had 16 bases not matched to a gene; V was cut back by 4 bases and J by 2 bases. The CDR3 sequence is 20 residues long. The germline CDR1 and CDR2 sequences are SGHRS and YFSETQ. The CDR3 DNA sequence: TGCGCCAGCAGCCCCAGACGTAGCGGGGGGGCTCAAGGCAACACCGGGGAGCTGTTTTTT. This sequence encodes CASSPRRSGGAQGNTGELFF.

This clone was observed a handful of times. This sequence joins TRBV5-1 and TRBJ1-1; TRBD1 agrees at 8 bases. The CDR3 consists of 14 residues. V lost 7 bases, J lost 1 base, and 6 bases stayed unmatched. Germline lookup yields CDR1 SGHRS and CDR2 YFSETQ. CDR3 nucleotide sequence: TGCGCCAGCGCTAGCCAGGGGGCGAACACTGAAGCTTTCTTT. Amino acids: CASASQGANTEAFF. Together with reference TRBV5-1 and TRBJ1-1, the CDR3 gives the full variable domain: KAGVTQTPRYLIKTRGQQVTLSCSPISGHRSVSWYQQTPGQGLQFLFEYFSETQRNKGNFPGRFSGRQFSNSRSEMNVSTLELGDSALYLCASASQGANTEAFFGQGTRLTVV.

The chain recombines TRBV25-1 with TRBJ2-7; 9 nucleotides match TRBD2. This CDR3 has 15 amino acids. The ends lost 4 bases at V and 2 bases at J; junction bases unmatched: 6. Germline CDR1 reads MGHDK; CDR2 reads SYGVNS. CDR3 bases: TGTGCCAGCAGTGGGAGCGGGAGGACCGCCTACGAGCAGTACTTC. Residues: CASSGSGRTAYEQYF.

This sequence joins TRBV5-1 and TRBJ2-5; 8 bases fit TRBD2. Germline values: CDR1 SGHRS, CDR2 YFSETQ. V lost 2 bases and J lost 5; bases outside the gene matches: 5. The CDR3 loop spans 14 amino acids. CDR3 region: CASSFVAGGETQYF. As DNA, the CDR3 is TGCGCCAGCAGCTTCGTGGCGGGGGGTGAGACCCAGTACTTC.

The chain carries TRBV7-2 and TRBJ2-5; 7 bases agree with TRBD2. CDR1 SGHTA and CDR2 FQGNSA come from the germline V gene. V shed 1 base and J 5 bases; nucleotides not matched to a gene: 4. This CDR3 contains 14 residues. This chain's CDR3 is CASSLGSAGETQYF. CDR3 nucleotide sequence: TGTGCCAGCAGCTTAGGTTCAGCGGGGGAGACCCAGTACTTC.

The chain carries TRBV28 and TRBJ2-5; the match to TRBD1 covers 8 bases. The CDR3 is made up of 15 amino acids. Germline assignment: CDR1 MDHEN and CDR2 SYDVKM. The V segment lost 5 bases and the J segment 5 bases; nucleotides outside the gene matches: 10. The CDR3 DNA follows: TGTGCCAGCAGTGATAGACAGGGGAATTGGGAGACCCAGTACTTC. Protein product: CASSDRQGNWETQYF.

J is TRBJ1-3 and V is TRBV6-1; unclear D gene. CDR3 size: 16 residues. CDR1 and CDR2 (germline): MNHNS, SASEGT. Trimming removed 3 bases at V and 2 bases at J, with 14 bases between. CDR3 sequence reads: CASSDLGEPTGNTIYF. The CDR3 DNA follows: TGTGCCAGCAGTGACCTCGGCGAACCAACTGGAAACACCATATATTTT.

In nucleotides, the CDR3 is TGTGCCAGTAGTATCAAACTCGACACCGGGGAGCTGTTTTTT. Encoded protein: CASSIKLDTGELFF. J is TRBJ2-2 and V is TRBV19; D is unresolved. V shed 3 bases and J shed 3 bases, with 8 bases lying between them. Germline V gives CDR1 LNHDA, CDR2 SQIVND (reference sequence). CDR3 length: 14 amino acids.

The chain is built from TRBV29-1 and TRBJ1-5, with unresolved D. V lost 2 bases and J 7 bases, leaving 12 bases between the germline ends. The CDR3 covers 13 residues. CDR1 is SQVTM, CDR2 ANQGSEA, per germline. The CDR3 here is CSVELSSGQPQHF. As DNA, the CDR3 is TGCAGCGTTGAACTCTCCTCGGGGCAGCCCCAGCATTTT.

At least ten counts were recorded for this clone. The V gene is TRBV29-1, the J gene TRBJ1-6, with 9 bases matching TRBD1. V was pared by 4 bases and J by 7 bases, with 2 bases of the junction left unmatched. The CDR3 spans 13 residues. Germline V CDR1 and CDR2: SQVTM, ANQGSEA. The CDR3 coding sequence is TGCAGCGTTGGGGGGACAGGGAATTCACCCCTCCACTTT. Its protein is CSVGGTGNSPLHF. Combining the CDR3 with reference TRBV29-1 and TRBJ1-6 gives the whole variable domain SAVISQKPSRDICQRGTSLTIQCQVDSQVTMMFWYRQQPGQSLTLIATANQGSEATYESGFVIDKFPISRPNLTFSTLTVSNMSPEDSSIYLCSVGGTGNSPLHFGNGTRLTVT.

The chain couples TRBV10-3 to TRBJ1-4; the D is unclear. The CDR3 has 13 amino acids. Trimming removed 3 bases at V and 5 bases at J, with 7 bases between. In germline, CDR1 is ENHRY, CDR2 SYGVKD. CDR3 residues: CAISDWGNEKLFF. The CDR3 coding sequence is TGTGCCATCAGTGATTGGGGAAATGAAAAACTGTTTTTT.

This clone was seen a few times. The chain recombines TRBV5-4 with TRBJ2-7, with D unresolved. This CDR3 has 13 residues. The germline V and J ends were trimmed by 3 bases and 2 bases, with 9 bases remaining between them. CDR1 is SGHNT, CDR2 YYREEE, per germline (reference sequence). The CDR3 sequence: CASSSEAPYEQYF. Written as DNA, the CDR3 is TGTGCCAGCAGCTCCGAGGCACCCTACGAGCAGTACTTC.

The chain joins TRBV28 to TRBJ2-7, with 9 bases lining up with TRBD2. After removal of 7 bases from V and 4 bases from J, the junction contained 11 bases not matched to a gene. The CDR3 loop spans 15 amino acids. Germline CDR1 reads MDHEN; CDR2 reads SYDVKM. CDR3 amino acids: CASKGGLAGFYEQYF. Written as DNA, the CDR3 is TGTGCCAGCAAAGGAGGGCTAGCGGGATTTTACGAGCAGTACTTC.

Sample share makes this clone medium-sized. This rearrangement joins TRBV6-1 to TRBJ1-2; the match to TRBD1 covers 7 bases. Germline V gene lookup returns CDR1 MNHNS and CDR2 SASEGT. This CDR3 spans 13 amino acids. V shed 6 bases, J shed 8 bases, and the junction held 9 bases outside the gene matches. The CDR3 nucleotides are TGTGCCAGCAGACATTACAGGGGCGAAGGCTACACCTTC. Translated: CASRHYRGEGYTF.

The rearrangement uses TRBV28 and TRBJ2-1; 8 bases map to TRBD1. This CDR3 is 15 amino acids long. V lost 6 bases to trimming and J lost 5 bases; unmatched junction nucleotides: 9. The germline V gene has CDR1 MDHEN and CDR2 SYDVKM. The CDR3 nucleotides read TGTGCCAGCAGCCCTGCAGGGGGCCTCGACAATGAGCAGTTCTTC. As protein: CASSPAGGLDNEQFF.

The gene calls are TRBV5-1 and TRBJ2-7; D gene uncertain. This CDR3 has 14 amino acids. The V gene's germline CDR1 is SGHRS and CDR2 YFSETQ. The V and J ends lost 0 bases and 0 bases respectively, with 7 bases between them. The CDR3 loop reads CASSLGTVSYEQYF. The CDR3 DNA reads as TGCGCCAGCAGCTTGGGTACAGTCTCCTACGAGCAGTACTTC.

In DNA form, the CDR3 reads TGTGCCAGCAAGGCTTACTACGAGCAGTACTTC. This sequence encodes CASKAYYEQYF. This sequence joins TRBV2 and TRBJ2-7; D gene ambiguous. The CDR3 has 11 residues. Germline-derived CDR1 and CDR2 are SNHLY and FYNNEI. V was trimmed by 7 bases and J by 3 bases, leaving 7 bases between them.

CDR3 nucleotide sequence: TGTGCCATCAAGGGGACAGTTGATCCTGGAGAGACCCAGTACTTC. It encodes CAIKGTVDPGETQYF. The chain carries TRBV10-3 and TRBJ2-5, with 7 bases fitting TRBD1. V lost 7 bases, J lost 4 bases, and 12 bases stayed unmatched. There are 15 residues in the CDR3. Germline V CDR1 and CDR2: ENHRY, SYGVKD.

The chain combines TRBV4-2 with TRBJ1-1; D not resolved. V was trimmed by 0 bases and J by 0 bases, leaving 8 bases between them. Germline CDR1 is LGHNA and CDR2 is YNFKEQ. This CDR3 comprises 15 residues. The CDR3 here is CASSQDGRMNTEAFF. CDR3 in DNA: TGTGCCAGCAGCCAAGACGGCCGCATGAACACTGAAGCTTTCTTT.